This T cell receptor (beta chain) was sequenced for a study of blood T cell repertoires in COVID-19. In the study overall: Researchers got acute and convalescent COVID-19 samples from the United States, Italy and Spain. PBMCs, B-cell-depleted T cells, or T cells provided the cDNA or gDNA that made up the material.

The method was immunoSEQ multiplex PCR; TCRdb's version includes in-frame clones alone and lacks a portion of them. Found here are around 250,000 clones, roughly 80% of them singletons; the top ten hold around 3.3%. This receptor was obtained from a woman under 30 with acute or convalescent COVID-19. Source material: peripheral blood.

This chain's CDR3 is CASSQTSGSRNEQFF. For the CDR3, the DNA is TGTGCCAGCAGCCAAACTAGCGGGAGCCGGAATGAGCAGTTCTTC. V gene TRBV7-3 combines with J gene TRBJ2-1; 11 nucleotides match TRBD2. The CDR3 is 15 residues long. V lost 5 bases and J lost 7; bases outside the gene matches: 7. CDR1 and CDR2 (germline): SGHTA, FQGTGA.